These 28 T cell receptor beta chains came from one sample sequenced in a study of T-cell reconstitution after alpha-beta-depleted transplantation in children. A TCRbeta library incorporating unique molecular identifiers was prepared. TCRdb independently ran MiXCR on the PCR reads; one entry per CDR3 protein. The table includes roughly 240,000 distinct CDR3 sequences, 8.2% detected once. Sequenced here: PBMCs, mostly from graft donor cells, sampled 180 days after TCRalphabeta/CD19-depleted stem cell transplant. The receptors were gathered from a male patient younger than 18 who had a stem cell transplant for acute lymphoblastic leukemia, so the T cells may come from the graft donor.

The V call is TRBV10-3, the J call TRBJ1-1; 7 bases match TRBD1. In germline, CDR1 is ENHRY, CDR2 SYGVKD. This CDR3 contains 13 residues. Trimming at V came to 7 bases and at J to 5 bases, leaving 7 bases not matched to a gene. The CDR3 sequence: CAITSTGTTEAFF. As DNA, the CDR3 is TGTGCCATCACCTCGACAGGGACGACTGAAGCTTTCTTT.

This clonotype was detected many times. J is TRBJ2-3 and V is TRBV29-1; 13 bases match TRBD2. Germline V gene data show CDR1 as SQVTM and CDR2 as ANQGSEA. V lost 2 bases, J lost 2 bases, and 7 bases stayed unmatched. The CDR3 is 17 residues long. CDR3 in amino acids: CSVENFGLAGDTDTQYF. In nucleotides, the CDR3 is TGCAGCGTTGAAAATTTTGGACTAGCGGGAGACACAGATACGCAGTATTTT.

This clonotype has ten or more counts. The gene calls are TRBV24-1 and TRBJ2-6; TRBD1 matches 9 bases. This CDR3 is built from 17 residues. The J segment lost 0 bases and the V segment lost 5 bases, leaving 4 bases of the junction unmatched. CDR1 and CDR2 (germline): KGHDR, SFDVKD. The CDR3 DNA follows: TGTGCCACCAGTGGTGGACAGGGGTTCTCTGGGGCCAACGTCCTGACTTTC. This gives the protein CATSGGQGFSGANVLTF.

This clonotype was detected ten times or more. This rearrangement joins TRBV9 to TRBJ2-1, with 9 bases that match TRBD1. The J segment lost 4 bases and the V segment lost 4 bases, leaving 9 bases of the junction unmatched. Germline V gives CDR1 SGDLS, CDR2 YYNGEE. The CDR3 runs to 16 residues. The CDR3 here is CASSQPLQGAYNEQFF. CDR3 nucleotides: TGTGCCAGCAGCCAGCCCCTACAGGGGGCATACAATGAGCAGTTCTTC.

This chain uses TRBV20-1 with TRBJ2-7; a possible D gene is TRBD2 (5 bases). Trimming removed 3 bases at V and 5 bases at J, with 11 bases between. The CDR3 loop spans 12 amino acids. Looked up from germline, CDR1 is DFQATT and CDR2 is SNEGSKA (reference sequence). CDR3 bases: TGCAGTGCTAGTTGGGTAGCGAACGAGCAGTACTTC. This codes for CSASWVANEQYF.

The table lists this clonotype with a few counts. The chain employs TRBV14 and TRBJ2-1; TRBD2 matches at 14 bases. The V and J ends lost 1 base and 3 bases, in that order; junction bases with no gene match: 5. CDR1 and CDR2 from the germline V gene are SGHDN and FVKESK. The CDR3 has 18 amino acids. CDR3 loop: CASSQAWGLAGDYNEQFF. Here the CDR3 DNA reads TGTGCCAGCAGCCAAGCTTGGGGACTAGCGGGAGACTACAATGAGCAGTTCTTC. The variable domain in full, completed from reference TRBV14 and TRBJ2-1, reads EAGVTQFPSHSVIEKGQTVTLRCDPISGHDNLYWYRRVMGKEIKFLLHFVKESKQDESGMPNNRFLAERTGGTYSTLKVQPAELEDSGVYFCASSQAWGLAGDYNEQFFGPGTRLTVL.

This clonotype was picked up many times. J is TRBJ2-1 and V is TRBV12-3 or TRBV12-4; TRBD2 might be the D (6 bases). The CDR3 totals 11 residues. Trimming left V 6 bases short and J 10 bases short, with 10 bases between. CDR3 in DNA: TGTGCCAGCAGGGAAGGACTAGAGCAGTTCTTC. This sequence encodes CASREGLEQFF.

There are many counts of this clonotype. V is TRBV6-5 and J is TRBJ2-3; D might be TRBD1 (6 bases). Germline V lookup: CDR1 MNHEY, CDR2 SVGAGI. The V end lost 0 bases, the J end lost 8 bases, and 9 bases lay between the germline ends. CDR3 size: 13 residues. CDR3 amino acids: CASSYSTGLTQYF. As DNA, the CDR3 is TGTGCCAGCAGTTACTCGACAGGTCTTACGCAGTATTTT.

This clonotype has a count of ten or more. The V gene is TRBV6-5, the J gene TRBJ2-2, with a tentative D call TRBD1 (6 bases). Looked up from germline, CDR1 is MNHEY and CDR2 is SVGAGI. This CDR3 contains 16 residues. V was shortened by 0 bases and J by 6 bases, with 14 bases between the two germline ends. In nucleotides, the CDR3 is TGTGCCAGCAGTTACTCTACAGGGTTCCGGGCCGGGGAGCTGTTTTTT. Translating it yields CASSYSTGFRAGELFF.

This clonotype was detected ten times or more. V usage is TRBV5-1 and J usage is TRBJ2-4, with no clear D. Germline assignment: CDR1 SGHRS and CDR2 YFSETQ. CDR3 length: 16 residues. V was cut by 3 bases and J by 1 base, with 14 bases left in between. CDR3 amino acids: CASSWGTTIAKNIQYF. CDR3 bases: TGCGCCAGCAGCTGGGGTACTACGATTGCCAAAAACATTCAGTACTTC.

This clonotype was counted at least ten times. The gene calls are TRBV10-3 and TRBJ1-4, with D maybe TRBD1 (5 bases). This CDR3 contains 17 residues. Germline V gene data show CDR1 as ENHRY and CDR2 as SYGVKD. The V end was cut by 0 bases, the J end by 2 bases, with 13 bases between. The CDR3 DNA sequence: TGTGCCATCAGTGAGTCGATAGGCGGGGACACTAATGAAAAACTGTTTTTT. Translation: CAISESIGGDTNEKLFF.

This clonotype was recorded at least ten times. CDR3 sequence (DNA): TGCAGTGCTAGGTGGGGTGGGACGGGGTACGAGCAGTACTTC. Its protein is CSARWGGTGYEQYF. The chain is built from TRBV20-1 and TRBJ2-7; perhaps D is TRBD1 or TRBD2 (5 bases each). CDR1 is DFQATT, CDR2 SNEGSKA, per germline (reference sequence). This CDR3 contains 14 residues. Trimming took off 3 bases at V and 4 bases at J, with 16 bases between the two ends.

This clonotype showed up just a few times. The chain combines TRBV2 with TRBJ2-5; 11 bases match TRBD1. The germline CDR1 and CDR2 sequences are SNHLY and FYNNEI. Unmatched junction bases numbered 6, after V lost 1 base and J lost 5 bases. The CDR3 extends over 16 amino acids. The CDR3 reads CASSEVWTGGAETQYF. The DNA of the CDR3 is TGTGCCAGCAGTGAAGTTTGGACAGGGGGCGCCGAGACCCAGTACTTC.

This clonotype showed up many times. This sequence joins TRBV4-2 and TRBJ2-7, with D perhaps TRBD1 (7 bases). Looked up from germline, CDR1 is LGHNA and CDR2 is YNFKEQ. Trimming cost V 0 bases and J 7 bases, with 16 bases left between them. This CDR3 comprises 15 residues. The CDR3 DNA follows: TGTGCCAGCAGCCAAGAAGGAGGGGGCGCGGATGAGCAGTACTTC. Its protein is CASSQEGGGADEQYF.

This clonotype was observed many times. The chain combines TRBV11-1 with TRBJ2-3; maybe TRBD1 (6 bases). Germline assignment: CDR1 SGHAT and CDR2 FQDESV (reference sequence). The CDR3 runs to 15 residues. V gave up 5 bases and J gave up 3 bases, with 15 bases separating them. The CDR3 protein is CASSHRFQGTDTQYF. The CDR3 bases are TGTGCCAGCAGCCACAGGTTCCAGGGGACAGATACGCAGTATTTT.

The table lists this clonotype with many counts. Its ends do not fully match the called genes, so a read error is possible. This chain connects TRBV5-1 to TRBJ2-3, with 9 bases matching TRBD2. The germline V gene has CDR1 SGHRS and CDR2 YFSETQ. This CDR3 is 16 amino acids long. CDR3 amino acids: CASSLGGTSLADTKYF. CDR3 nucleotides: TGCGCCAGCAGCTTGGGGGGGACTAGCTTGGCAGATACGAAGTATTTT.

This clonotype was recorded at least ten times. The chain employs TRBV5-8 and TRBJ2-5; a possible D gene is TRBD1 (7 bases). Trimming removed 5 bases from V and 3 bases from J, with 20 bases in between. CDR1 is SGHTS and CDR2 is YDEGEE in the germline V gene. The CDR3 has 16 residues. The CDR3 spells CASRDRGGGVEETQYF. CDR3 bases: TGTGCCAGCAGAGACAGAGGGGGCGGGGTGGAAGAGACCCAGTACTTC. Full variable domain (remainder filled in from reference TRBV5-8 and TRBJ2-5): EAGVTQSPTHLIKTRGQQATLRCSPISGHTSVYWYQQALGLGLQFLLWYDEGEERNRGNFPPRFSGRQFPNYSSELNVNALELEDSALYLCASRDRGGGVEETQYFGPGTRLLVL.

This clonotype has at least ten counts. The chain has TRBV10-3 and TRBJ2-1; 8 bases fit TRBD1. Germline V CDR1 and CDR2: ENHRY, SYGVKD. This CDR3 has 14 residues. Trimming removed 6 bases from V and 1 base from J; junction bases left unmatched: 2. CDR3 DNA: TGTGCCATCAGGGGACAGGTATCCTACAATGAGCAGTTCTTC. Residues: CAIRGQVSYNEQFF.

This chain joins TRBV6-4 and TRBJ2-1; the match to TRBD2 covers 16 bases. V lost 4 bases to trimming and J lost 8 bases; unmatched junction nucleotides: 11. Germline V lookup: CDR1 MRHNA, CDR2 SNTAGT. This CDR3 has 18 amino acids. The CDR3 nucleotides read TGTGCCAGCAGTGGACAGGGGGGACTAGCGGGAGGGCCCTATGAGCAGTTCTTC. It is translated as CASSGQGGLAGGPYEQFF.

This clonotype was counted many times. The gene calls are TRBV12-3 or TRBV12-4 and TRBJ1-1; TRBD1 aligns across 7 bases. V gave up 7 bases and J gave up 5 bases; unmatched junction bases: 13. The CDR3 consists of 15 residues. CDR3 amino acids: CASTSPQTGRTEAFF. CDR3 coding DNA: TGTGCCAGCACCTCGCCCCAGACAGGGAGGACTGAAGCTTTCTTT.

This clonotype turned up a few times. The CDR3 coding sequence is TGTGCCACCAGCAGAAACCCCAATGAGCAGTTCTTC. Translating gives CATSRNPNEQFF. The chain joins TRBV15 to TRBJ2-1; no definite D call. There are 12 residues in the CDR3. V was cut by 2 bases and J by 6 bases, with 5 bases left in between. Germline loops: CDR1 LNHNV, CDR2 YYDKDF (reference sequence). The complete variable domain, with remaining parts taken from reference TRBV15 and TRBJ2-1, reads DAMVIQNPRYQVTQFGKPVTLSCSQTLNHNVMYWYQQKSSQAPKLLFHYYDKDFNNEADTPDNFQSRRPNTSFCFLDIRSPGLGDTAMYLCATSRNPNEQFFGPGTRLTVL.

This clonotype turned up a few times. The DNA of the CDR3 is TGTGCCAGCAGTCGGGGAATGGGTCACCCCTACGAGCAGTACTTC. This encodes CASSRGMGHPYEQYF. This chain links TRBV5-4 with TRBJ2-7, with D perhaps matching TRBD2 (5 bases). Germline V gene sequence: CDR1 SGHNT, CDR2 YYREEE (reference sequence). This CDR3 comprises 15 residues. The V and J ends lost 5 bases and 2 bases respectively, with 17 bases between them.

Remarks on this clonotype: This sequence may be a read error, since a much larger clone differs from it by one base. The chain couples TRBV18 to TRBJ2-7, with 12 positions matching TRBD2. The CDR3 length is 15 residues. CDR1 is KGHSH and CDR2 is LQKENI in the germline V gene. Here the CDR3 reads CVSSRTSGTPGEQYF. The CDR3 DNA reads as TGTGTCAGCTCCCGGACTAGCGGGACTCCCGGCGAGCAGTACTTC.

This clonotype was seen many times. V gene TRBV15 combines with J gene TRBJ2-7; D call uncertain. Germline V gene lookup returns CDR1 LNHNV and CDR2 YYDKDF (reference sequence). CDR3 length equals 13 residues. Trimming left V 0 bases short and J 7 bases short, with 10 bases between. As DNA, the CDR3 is TGTGCCACCAGCAGAGATCTGATGGGAGAGCAGTACTTC. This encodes CATSRDLMGEQYF.

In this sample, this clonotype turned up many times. In DNA form, the CDR3 reads TGCAGTATGTCTAGCGGGAGCTTCCATGAGCAGTTCTTC. Encoded protein: CSMSSGSFHEQFF. The chain carries TRBV20-1 and TRBJ2-1; 10 nucleotides agree with TRBD2. J lost 8 bases, V lost 8 bases, and 9 bases had no gene match. The CDR3 covers 13 residues. Germline CDR1 DFQATT, CDR2 SNEGSKA (reference sequence).

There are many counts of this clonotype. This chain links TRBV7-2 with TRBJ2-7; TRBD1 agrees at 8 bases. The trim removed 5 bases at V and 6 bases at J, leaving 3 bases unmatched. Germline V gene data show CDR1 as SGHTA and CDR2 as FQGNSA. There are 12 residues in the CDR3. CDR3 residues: CASSHDRGEQYF. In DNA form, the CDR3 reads TGTGCCAGCAGCCACGACAGGGGCGAGCAGTACTTC.

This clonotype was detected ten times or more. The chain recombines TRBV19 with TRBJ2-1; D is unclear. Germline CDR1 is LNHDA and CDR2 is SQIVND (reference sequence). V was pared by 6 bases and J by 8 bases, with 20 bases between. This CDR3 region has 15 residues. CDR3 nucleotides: TGTGCCAGTAGAATGGGCACTATCCCACGTGATGAGCAGTTCTTC. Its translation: CASRMGTIPRDEQFF.

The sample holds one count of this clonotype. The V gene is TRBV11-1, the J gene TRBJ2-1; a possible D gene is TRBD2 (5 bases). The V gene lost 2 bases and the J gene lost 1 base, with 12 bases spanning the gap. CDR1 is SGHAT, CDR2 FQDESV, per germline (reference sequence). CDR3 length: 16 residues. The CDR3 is CASSLRERISYNEQFF. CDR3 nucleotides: TGTGCCAGCAGCTTAAGGGAGAGGATATCCTACAATGAGCAGTTCTTC. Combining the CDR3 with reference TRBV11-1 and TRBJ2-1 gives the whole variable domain EAEVAQSPRYKITEKSQAVAFWCDPISGHATLYWYRQILGQGPELLVQFQDESVVDDSQLPKDRFSAERLKGVDSTLKIQPAELGDSAMYLCASSLRERISYNEQFFGPGTRLTVL.